This T cell receptor (beta chain) was retrieved from a study of blood T cell repertoires in COVID-19. On the study more broadly: COVID-19 samples from acute and convalescent phases originated in the United States, Italy and Spain. In each case, the material was cDNA or gDNA derived from T cells, B-cell-depleted T cells, or PBMCs.

Methods used by the authors: Estimated nucleated cell counts came from reference gene primer amplification. Clones were sequenced by immunoSEQ multiplex PCR, and TCRdb holds only the in-frame ones, with some missing. That table is the source of V, J and clone size, and D and trimming were worked out from the DNA. Here the sample spans 250,000 to 300,000 clones, roughly 80% being singletons. CDR3 size: 14 residues. CDR1 and CDR2 from the germline V gene are SGHTS and YDEGEE. V lost 5 bases to trimming and J lost 7 bases; unmatched junction nucleotides: 4. The TCR was taken from a man in his sixties with acute or convalescent COVID-19. This sequence joins TRBV5-8 and TRBJ2-3; 13 nucleotides align to TRBD2. Material for sequencing was peripheral blood. The CDR3 DNA reads as TGTGCCAGCAGACGGACTAGCGGGGGATATACGCAGTATTTT. Translated: CASRRTSGGYTQYF. The complete variable domain, with remaining parts taken from reference TRBV5-8 and TRBJ2-3, reads EAGVTQSPTHLIKTRGQQATLRCSPISGHTSVYWYQQALGLGLQFLLWYDEGEERNRGNFPPRFSGRQFPNYSSELNVNALELEDSALYLCASRRTSGGYTQYFGPGTRLTVL.